This section outlines one T cell receptor beta chain sequence together with its context. Both 60 Vbeta primers and 13 Jbeta primers went into the PCR. Measured with immunoSEQ multiplex PCR; TCRdb has only the in-frame clones, and not every one. This sample has some 120,000 clones, with about 80% found just once. The data originate from a study of cytomegalovirus exposure and HLA in healthy donors. Germline V lookup: CDR1 MNHEY, CDR2 SMNVEV (reference sequence). The length of the CDR3 is 14 residues. Germline trimming cut 5 bases from V and 4 bases from J; bases unmatched to any gene: 6. The chain uses TRBV27 and TRBJ2-7; TRBD1 matches at 9 bases. Sample: PBMCs. The origin of this receptor is a woman aged 18 to 35 in good health and CMV-seronegative. The CDR3 region is CASSRTGEVYEQYF. As DNA, the CDR3 is TGTGCCAGCAGTAGGACAGGGGAGGTTTACGAGCAGTACTTC.